The rows below give T cell receptor beta chains drawn from one sample of a study of cytomegalovirus exposure and HLA in healthy donors. The table came from immunoSEQ multiplex PCR; TCRdb's copy has only in-frame clones and leaves some out. The sample holds 120,000 or so clones, over 60% seen once. The sequenced material came from PBMCs. Receptors originate from a man between 18 and 29 years old in good health and CMV-seropositive. Both conserved end residues are trimmed from each CDR3. Fields, in order: J gene, CDR3 length, V gene, CDR3 protein.

j_call: TRBJ1-2
cdr3_length: 12
v_call: TRBV6-6
cdr3_aa: ASRISGGTDGYT

j_call: TRBJ1-3
cdr3_length: 14
v_call: TRBV5-5
cdr3_aa: ASSLEGTGPGNTIY

j_call: TRBJ1-2
cdr3_length: 13
v_call: TRBV6-5
cdr3_aa: ASSYRGADNYGYT

j_call: TRBJ2-3
cdr3_length: 15
v_call: TRBV7-9
cdr3_aa: ASSLPRDRDVTDTQY

j_call: TRBJ2-7
cdr3_length: 11
v_call: TRBV7-6
cdr3_aa: ASSLDTTPAQY

j_call: TRBJ1-1
cdr3_length: 11
v_call: TRBV18
cdr3_aa: ASSTQEGPEAF

j_call: TRBJ2-7
cdr3_length: 13
v_call: TRBV27
cdr3_aa: ASSLGAGVIHEQY

j_call: TRBJ1-4
cdr3_length: 13
v_call: TRBV5-6
cdr3_aa: ASSLALGGMEKLF

j_call: TRBJ2-1
cdr3_length: 14
v_call: TRBV5-1
cdr3_aa: ASSLASGISYNEQF

j_call: TRBJ1-2
cdr3_length: 12
v_call: TRBV19
cdr3_aa: ASSVGTARYGYT

j_call: TRBJ2-2
cdr3_length: 13
v_call: TRBV10-1
cdr3_aa: ASSESIPSWGELF

j_call: TRBJ2-1
cdr3_length: 9
v_call: TRBV6-5
cdr3_aa: ASSRTGEQF

j_call: TRBJ2-7
cdr3_length: 14
v_call: TRBV5-1
cdr3_aa: ASSLVPSESSYEQY

j_call: TRBJ1-5
cdr3_length: 11
v_call: TRBV7-6
cdr3_aa: ASSLDRDQPQH

j_call: TRBJ1-4
cdr3_length: 10
v_call: TRBV6-1
cdr3_aa: ASSGFLEKLF

j_call: TRBJ2-7
cdr3_length: 12
v_call: TRBV27
cdr3_aa: ASSLSSSLDEQY

j_call: TRBJ1-2
cdr3_length: 12
v_call: TRBV28
cdr3_aa: ASRRRTIHYGYT

j_call: TRBJ2-1
cdr3_length: 14
v_call: TRBV25-1
cdr3_aa: ASSEYGQGSYNEQF

j_call: TRBJ2-5
cdr3_length: 13
v_call: TRBV28
cdr3_aa: ASSLASGGPGTQY

j_call: TRBJ2-3
cdr3_length: 15
v_call: TRBV10-3
cdr3_aa: AITNPGLAGGGDTQY

j_call: TRBJ2-7
cdr3_length: 11
v_call: TRBV10-2
cdr3_aa: ASSTGGSYEQY

j_call: TRBJ2-1
cdr3_length: 11
v_call: TRBV9
cdr3_aa: ASSVGQGGEQF

j_call: TRBJ2-5
cdr3_length: 11
v_call: TRBV2
cdr3_aa: ASSGDSRETQY

j_call: TRBJ1-2
cdr3_length: 11
v_call: TRBV7-9
cdr3_aa: ASSLGGFYGYT

j_call: TRBJ2-1
cdr3_length: 16
v_call: TRBV5-4
cdr3_aa: ASSSRDHLAGGDNEQF

j_call: TRBJ1-1
cdr3_length: 9
v_call: TRBV6-5
cdr3_aa: ASKKGARAF

j_call: TRBJ1-6
cdr3_length: 12
v_call: TRBV6-5
cdr3_aa: ASSELGANSPLH

j_call: TRBJ1-2
cdr3_length: 8
v_call: TRBV6-5
cdr3_aa: ASSLYGYT

j_call: TRBJ2-1
cdr3_length: 15
v_call: TRBV5-4
cdr3_aa: ASSLTGLGSSYNEQF

j_call: TRBJ2-1
cdr3_length: 14
v_call: TRBV6-1
cdr3_aa: ASSEAGGGGYNEQF

j_call: TRBJ2-7
cdr3_length: 11
v_call: TRBV5-1
cdr3_aa: ASSKDRTYEQY

j_call: TRBJ2-1
cdr3_length: 12
v_call: TRBV19
cdr3_aa: ASSGRLAFDEQF

j_call: TRBJ1-1
cdr3_length: 13
v_call: TRBV6-6
cdr3_aa: ASSNRQGALAEAF